This paragraph reports one T cell receptor beta chain. PCR used 60 Vbeta primers and 13 Jbeta primers. Generated by immunoSEQ multiplex PCR, the TCRdb table keeps only in-frame clones and is missing some. The sample includes roughly 100,000 clones, 76% of them seen just once. The sample comes from a study of cytomegalovirus exposure and HLA in healthy donors. V lost 6 bases, J lost 4 bases, and 11 bases stayed unmatched. Germline V gene sequence: CDR1 SGHTA, CDR2 FQGTGA. The CDR3 has 16 residues. The rearrangement uses TRBV7-3 and TRBJ2-1; 8 bases match TRBD2. The sequenced sample consisted of PBMCs. This sequence was found in a man in his forties in good health and CMV-seropositive. The CDR3 here is CASSPGAGGNYNEQFF. CDR3 DNA: TGTGCCAGCAGTCCTGGGGCGGGAGGAAATTACAATGAGCAGTTCTTC.